This TCR beta chain was documented in a study of blood T cells in healthy people across ages. Combining a sample-barcoded 5' primer with a J-beta primer mix, a second PCR ran for 7 to 11 cycles. TCRdb itself ran the 5' RACE reads through MiXCR, one entry per CDR3 protein. The sample consists of about 720,000 distinct CDR3 sequences, 22% of them appearing once. Germline V gene lookup returns CDR1 SGDLS and CDR2 YYNGEE. V dropped 0 bases and J dropped 0 bases, with 9 bases sitting between them. This CDR3 has 15 amino acids. Each donor had roughly 10 milliliters of peripheral blood drawn. Sequencing was done on a sample of blood. This TCR came from a man in his 70s in good health. The chain has TRBV9 and TRBJ1-2; possibly TRBD1 for D (5 bases). CDR3 protein: CASSVGGAANYGYTF. The CDR3 nucleotides read TGTGCCAGCAGCGTAGGAGGGGCCGCTAACTATGGCTACACCTTC.